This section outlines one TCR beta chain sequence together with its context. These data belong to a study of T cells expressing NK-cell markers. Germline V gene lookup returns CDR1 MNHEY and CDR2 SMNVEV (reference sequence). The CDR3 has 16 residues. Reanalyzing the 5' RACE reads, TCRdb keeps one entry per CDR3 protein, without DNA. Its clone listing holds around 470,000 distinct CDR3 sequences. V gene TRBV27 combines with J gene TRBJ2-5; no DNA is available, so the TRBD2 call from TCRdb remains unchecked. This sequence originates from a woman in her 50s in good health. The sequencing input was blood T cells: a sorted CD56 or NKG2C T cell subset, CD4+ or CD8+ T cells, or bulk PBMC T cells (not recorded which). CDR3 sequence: CASSPTGAGAKKTQYF.